This TCR beta chain appears in the sequencing data of a study of blood T cell repertoires in COVID-19. Study as a whole: COVID-19 samples from acute and convalescent phases originated in the United States, Italy and Spain.

Exposed participants encountered a COVID-19 case during the 2 weeks preceding study entry. Per the study methods: Reference gene primer amplification gave estimated nucleated cell counts. Data came from immunoSEQ multiplex PCR; TCRdb stores just in-frame clones and leaves some out. V and J calls plus clone size are reproduced from that table; the DNA served to infer D and trimming. The data hold about 260,000 clones, with around nine tenths observed a single time. Trimming took 8 bases from V and 4 from J; bases not matched to a gene: 6. Germline CDR1 reads KGHDR; CDR2 reads SFDVKD. The CDR3 runs to 15 residues.

The TCR sequence derives from a woman in her thirties or forties who had been exposed to COVID-19. The rearrangement uses TRBV24-1 and TRBJ2-1, with 11 bases fitting TRBD1. Source material: PBMCs or T cells enriched from blood (not recorded which). The CDR3 here is CATKGGTGGYNEQFF. The CDR3 bases are TGTGCCACCAAGGGCGGGACAGGGGGGTACAATGAGCAGTTCTTC.